Presented here are 24 T cell receptor beta chains from one specimen sequenced in a study of blood T cell repertoires in COVID-19 (dated by TCRdb to 2019 to 2021). Libraries were prepared through the immunoSEQ multiplex PCR assay. The immuneACCESS repertoire file appears here via TCRdb, limited to in-frame rearrangements. These files lack a portion of the clones; in checked studies, under half of the deficit traces to unresolved V genes, and the cause of the others is not known. Counted in this sample were some 120,000 clones; roughly four fifths of them appeared once. The ten largest clones represent roughly 17% of the sample. The sample taken for sequencing was peripheral blood. The receptors originated from a man younger than 45 with COVID-19, enrolled during active disease.

The rearrangement uses TRBV11-2 and TRBJ1-3; D gene ambiguous. Germline-derived CDR1 and CDR2 are SGHAT and FQNNGV. The V end was cut by 1 base, the J end by 0 bases, with 7 bases between. This CDR3 is built from 15 residues. DNA for the CDR3: TGTGCCAGCAGCTTAGTTAGGAGCTCTGGAAACACCATATATTTT. Residues: CASSLVRSSGNTIYF.

CDR3: CASGLVRQFKQPQHF. In DNA, the CDR3 is TGTGCTAGTGGTTTGGTACGACAATTTAAACAGCCCCAGCATTTT. The rearrangement joins TRBV12-5 to TRBJ1-5; D uncertain. V was clipped by 0 bases and J by 7 bases, with 13 bases between them. The CDR3 runs to 15 residues. Germline-derived CDR1 and CDR2 are LGHNT and FRNRAP.

The chain has TRBV7-3 and TRBJ2-1; D gene unclear. The CDR3 totals 14 residues. The V gene lost 5 bases and the J gene lost 4 bases, with 12 bases spanning the gap. Per germline, CDR1 SGHTA and CDR2 FQGTGA. CDR3 residues: CASSNPGLYNEQFF. As DNA, the CDR3 is TGTGCCAGCAGCAATCCGGGTCTTTACAATGAGCAGTTCTTC.

The J gene is TRBJ2-5, the V gene TRBV12-3 or TRBV12-4, with 8 bases aligning to TRBD1. The junction had 4 bases not matched to a gene; V was cut back by 6 bases and J by 4 bases. The CDR3 is 13 residues long. CDR3 amino acids: CASRWTGTETQYF. The CDR3 coding sequence is TGTGCCAGCAGGTGGACAGGGACAGAGACCCAGTACTTC.

The chain carries TRBV11-2 and TRBJ2-2; D might be TRBD2 (6 bases). This CDR3 is built from 15 residues. The V gene's germline CDR1 is SGHAT and CDR2 FQNNGV. The V and J ends lost 7 bases and 7 bases respectively, with 19 bases between them. The CDR3 region is CASTLGSIGFGELFF. CDR3 DNA sequence: TGTGCCAGCACCCTCGGGAGTATAGGTTTCGGGGAGCTGTTTTTT.

The CDR3 here is CASSLTAGQGAWGNTIYF. The CDR3 DNA follows: TGTGCCAGCAGCTTGACCGCGGGACAGGGGGCTTGGGGAAACACCATATATTTT. This sequence joins TRBV5-4 and TRBJ1-3, with 12 nucleotides matching TRBD1. Trimming took 1 base from V and 4 from J; bases not matched to a gene: 9. The CDR3 has 18 residues. The V gene's germline CDR1 is SGHNT and CDR2 YYREEE (reference sequence).

The genes are TRBV4-1 and TRBJ1-3, with D perhaps matching TRBD1 (5 bases). This CDR3 region has 14 residues. V lost 2 bases to trimming and J lost 0 bases, with 5 bases between them. The germline CDR1 and CDR2 sequences are MGHRA and YSYEKL. The CDR3 DNA follows: TGCGCCAGCAGCCAACAGGGCTCTGGAAACACCATATATTTT. This encodes CASSQQGSGNTIYF.

This chain links TRBV7-8 with TRBJ2-2; TRBD1 is a possible D gene (6 bases). V lost 3 bases and J 3 bases, leaving 17 bases between the germline ends. This CDR3 is 17 amino acids long. CDR1 SGHVS and CDR2 FQNEAQ come from the germline V gene. CDR3 nucleotide sequence: TGTGCCAGCAGCTTGGCTACAGGGCTTAGGGACACCGGGGAGCTGTTTTTT. This encodes CASSLATGLRDTGELFF.

V usage is TRBV7-9 and J usage is TRBJ1-1; D is uncertain. The ends were cut back, 3 bases at V and 1 base at J, with 9 bases in the middle. Germline values: CDR1 SEHNR, CDR2 FQNEAQ (reference sequence). The CDR3 is 14 amino acids. The CDR3 sequence: CASSLQSGNTEAFF. CDR3 nucleotides: TGTGCCAGCAGCTTGCAGTCAGGGAACACTGAAGCTTTCTTT. The variable domain in full, with the rest retrieved from reference TRBV7-9 and TRBJ1-1, is DTGVSQNPRHKITKRGQNVTFRCDPISEHNRLYWYRQTLGQGPEFLTYFQNEAQLEKSRLLSDRFSAERPKGSFSTLEIQRTEQGDSAMYLCASSLQSGNTEAFFGQGTRLTVV.

The chain recombines TRBV10-3 with TRBJ2-7; 9 positions match TRBD1. Per germline, CDR1 ENHRY and CDR2 SYGVKD. The CDR3 covers 13 residues. V was clipped by 10 bases and J by 3 bases; unmatched bases: 7. The CDR3 sequence: CASAGTGSYEQYF. The CDR3, as DNA: TGTGCCAGCGCCGGGACAGGGAGCTACGAGCAGTACTTC.

The chain carries TRBV7-9 and TRBJ2-7; 7 bases line up with TRBD1. The germline CDR1 and CDR2 sequences are SEHNR and FQNEAQ (reference sequence). CDR3 length: 15 amino acids. Trimming took 5 bases from V and 0 from J; bases not matched to a gene: 7. CDR3 region: CASSARDSDSYEQYF. The CDR3 DNA sequence: TGTGCCAGCAGCGCCCGGGACAGCGACTCCTACGAGCAGTACTTC.

V gene TRBV19 combines with J gene TRBJ1-2; 7 nucleotides match TRBD1. This CDR3 region has 14 residues. The ends lost 5 bases at V and 3 bases at J; junction bases unmatched: 6. In germline, CDR1 is LNHDA, CDR2 SQIVND (reference sequence). CDR3 sequence (DNA): TGTGCCAGTAGTGGGACAGACCCCGACTATGGCTACACCTTC. It yields the protein CASSGTDPDYGYTF.

The V gene is TRBV7-3, the J gene TRBJ1-5; no reliable D call. The CDR3 covers 13 residues. Trimming stripped 2 bases from V and 4 bases from J, with 6 bases between. Per the germline V gene, CDR1 is SGHTA and CDR2 is FQGTGA. CDR3 protein: CASSLGFNQPQHF. The CDR3 region has the DNA TGTGCCAGCAGCTTAGGCTTTAATCAGCCCCAGCATTTT. The variable domain in full, completed from reference TRBV7-3 and TRBJ1-5, reads GAGVSQTPSNKVTEKGKYVELRCDPISGHTALYWYRQSLGQGPEFLIYFQGTGAADDSGLPNDRFFAVRPEGSVSTLKIQRTERGDSAVYLCASSLGFNQPQHFGDGTRLSIL.

Only a few counts were recorded for this clone. The V gene is TRBV28, the J gene TRBJ2-5; 9 bases agree with TRBD2. The CDR3 has 13 residues. Germline CDR1 is MDHEN and CDR2 is SYDVKM. The ends lost 8 bases at V and 4 bases at J; junction bases unmatched: 5. The CDR3 region is CASGLANTETQYF. As DNA, the CDR3 is TGTGCCAGCGGACTAGCGAATACAGAGACCCAGTACTTC.

About this clone: This may come from a read error, since a much larger clone is one base off. The same CDR3 is also encoded by other DNA sequences in this sample. The rearrangement joins TRBV11-3 to TRBJ1-1; TRBD1 aligns across 7 bases. The germline CDR1 and CDR2 sequences are SGHNT and YENEEA. This CDR3 spans 13 amino acids. Trimming removed 2 bases from V and 3 bases from J; junction bases left unmatched: 0. The CDR3 DNA follows: TGTGCCAGCAGCTTACAGGGGGACACTGAAGCTTTCTTT. Translation: CASSLQGDTEAFF. Combining the CDR3 with reference TRBV11-3 and TRBJ1-1 gives the whole variable domain EAGVVQSPRYKIIEKKQPVAFWCNPISGHNTLYWYLQNLGQGPELLIRYENEEAVDDSQLPKDRFSAERLKGVDSTLKIQPAELGDSAVYLCASSLQGDTEAFFGQGTRLTVV.

This clone has just one count. The chain combines TRBV4-1 with TRBJ2-1, with 8 nucleotides matching TRBD2. With 4 bases clipped from V and 6 bases from J, the junction kept 11 bases outside the gene matches. CDR3 length: 16 amino acids. CDR1 and CDR2 (germline): MGHRA, YSYEKL. CDR3 DNA: TGCGCCAGCAGCCTTTATAACAGCGGGGGTAGCAATGAGCAGTTCTTC. It is translated as CASSLYNSGGSNEQFF.

The genes are TRBV30 and TRBJ2-5, with 12 bases lining up with TRBD2. V lost 5 bases, J lost 7 bases, and 5 bases stayed unmatched. The CDR3 spans 13 residues. CDR1 and CDR2 from the germline V gene are GTSNPN and SVGIG (reference sequence). This chain's CDR3 is CAWRTSGIGTQYF. In DNA, the CDR3 is TGTGCCTGGCGGACTAGCGGGATAGGGACCCAGTACTTC.

The J gene is TRBJ1-3, the V gene TRBV5-4; 9 bases line up with TRBD1. This CDR3 spans 17 amino acids. CDR1 and CDR2 from the germline V gene are SGHNT and YYREEE (reference sequence). V gave up 4 bases and J gave up 3 bases; unmatched junction bases: 11. For the CDR3, the DNA is TGTGCCAGCAGCCCCAATGCCGGGACAGGGTTTGGAAACACCATATATTTT. Translating it yields CASSPNAGTGFGNTIYF. The full variable domain, rest sourced from reference TRBV5-4 and TRBJ1-3, is ETGVTQSPTHLIKTRGQQVTLRCSSQSGHNTVSWYQQALGQGPQFIFQYYREEENGRGNFPPRFSGLQFPNYSSELNVNALELDDSALYLCASSPNAGTGFGNTIYFGEGSWLTVV.

The V gene is TRBV27, the J gene TRBJ2-1; 13 bases are shared with TRBD2. The CDR3 consists of 18 residues. In germline, CDR1 is MNHEY, CDR2 SMNVEV (reference sequence). Unmatched junction bases numbered 14, after V lost 4 bases and J lost 8 bases. The CDR3 region has the DNA TGTGCCAGCAGTTCCTCCCGTCCCGGACTAGCGGGGGTGCATGAGCAGTTCTTC. Translated, it gives CASSSSRPGLAGVHEQFF.

The chain employs TRBV5-4 and TRBJ1-2; D is perhaps TRBD1 (6 bases). The CDR3 is 14 amino acids. Germline lookup yields CDR1 SGHNT and CDR2 YYREEE (reference sequence). With 1 base removed from V and 6 bases from J, the gap between germline ends came to 13 bases. The CDR3 spells CASSLTGKRDGYTF. CDR3 nucleotides: TGTGCCAGCAGCTTGACAGGGAAAAGGGATGGCTACACCTTC.

The genes are TRBV28 and TRBJ1-1; D unclear. Germline values: CDR1 MDHEN, CDR2 SYDVKM. V was shortened by 11 bases and J by 1 base, with 8 bases between the two germline ends. This CDR3 has 11 residues. In DNA, the CDR3 is TGTGCCTGCCAGCGGAACACTGAAGCTTTCTTT. Its translation is CACQRNTEAFF.

The genes are TRBV6-6 and TRBJ2-2, with D unresolved. Trimming removed 2 bases at V and 0 bases at J, with 4 bases between. The CDR3 is 14 amino acids. CDR1 is MNHNY, CDR2 SVGAGI, per germline (reference sequence). The CDR3 loop reads CASSYGPNTGELFF. In nucleotides, the CDR3 is TGTGCCAGCAGTTACGGGCCGAACACCGGGGAGCTGTTTTTT.

The chain carries TRBV27 and TRBJ2-1; weak D call: TRBD2 (5 bases). The CDR3 has 13 amino acids. V lost 4 bases and J lost 3, with 7 bases in between. CDR1 is MNHEY and CDR2 is SMNVEV in the germline V gene (reference sequence). CDR3 DNA sequence: TGTGCCAGCAGTTCTGGACTCTACAATGAGCAGTTCTTC. This gives the protein CASSSGLYNEQFF.

The J gene is TRBJ2-5, the V gene TRBV24-1; 9 positions agree with TRBD1. Germline V CDR1 and CDR2: KGHDR, SFDVKD. The CDR3 runs to 13 residues. The junction had 5 bases not matched to a gene; V was cut back by 3 bases and J by 10 bases. Here the CDR3 reads CATSDRWDRDQYF. The CDR3 DNA reads as TGTGCCACCAGTGATCGGTGGGACAGGGACCAGTACTTC.